This passage covers 16 T cell receptor beta chains from one sample sequenced in a study of vaccination and CD4 T cells after COVID-19. Cultured CD4+ T cell DNA underwent sequencing with the Oncomine TCR Beta short-read assay. TCRdb fed the PCR reads into MiXCR, producing one record per CDR3 protein. Among 4,000 to 4,500 distinct CDR3 sequences, approximately 35% were seen once, and the ten largest hold 25% to 30%. For these TCRs, the target antigens are not known. Treatment defined: roughly 10-day PBMC culture with coronavirus spike peptide pools or control peptides (ViraFEST assay). Researchers collected the unexposed donor's CD4+ T cells before the COVID-19 pandemic (2011-2018). The specimen sequenced was CD4+ T cells from blood, cultured in vitro. The receptors were gathered from a human donor in good health.

This clonotype was counted only a few times. This sequence joins TRBV20-1 and TRBJ2-3; TRBD2 matches 8 bases. This CDR3 is built from 14 residues. Losses at the gene ends were 5 bases for V and 0 bases for J; bases not matched to a gene: 4. Germline V gene data show CDR1 as DFQATT and CDR2 as SNEGSKA (reference sequence). CDR3 coding DNA: TGCAGTGCTCCAGCGGGGGCTAGCACAGATACGCAGTATTTT. Translation: CSAPAGASTDTQYF.

This rearrangement joins TRBV6-1 to TRBJ2-2; D is perhaps TRBD1 (5 bases). V lost 5 bases, J lost 6 bases, and 19 bases lay in between. This CDR3 comprises 16 residues. From germline, CDR1 is MNHNS and CDR2 SASEGT. As DNA, the CDR3 is TGTGCCAGCAGTCCCAACCCGACAGCCAGCGCCGGGGAGCTGTTTTTT. Encoded protein: CASSPNPTASAGELFF.

This clonotype was seen a handful of times. V usage is TRBV20-1 and J usage is TRBJ1-1; 10 bases are a match to TRBD1. The CDR3 extends over 14 amino acids. Germline CDR1 and CDR2: DFQATT and SNEGSKA (reference sequence). V lost 6 bases and J lost 4; bases outside the gene matches: 8. Written as DNA, the CDR3 is TGCAGTGCGGATCGACAGGGGGCGTCCACTGAAGCTTTCTTT. It codes for CSADRQGASTEAFF.

The chain's CDR3 is CASTGQGDSPLHF. The CDR3 DNA follows: TGTGCCAGCACGGGACAGGGAGATTCACCCCTCCACTTT. This rearrangement joins TRBV12-3 or TRBV12-4 to TRBJ1-6; TRBD1 agrees at 9 bases. CDR3 length: 13 amino acids. V shed 7 bases and J 8 bases; nucleotides not matched to a gene: 3.

This clonotype was counted a few times. The chain has TRBV20-1 and TRBJ2-2, with TRBD1 matching 7 bases. Unmatched junction bases numbered 6, after V lost 6 bases and J lost 5 bases. Germline CDR1 is DFQATT and CDR2 is SNEGSKA (reference sequence). The CDR3 runs 13 residues. The CDR3 sequence: CSAIRDSTGELFF. The CDR3 DNA follows: TGCAGTGCGATCCGGGACAGTACCGGGGAGCTGTTTTTT.

The chain is built from TRBV5-4 and TRBJ2-7, with 8 bases aligning to TRBD2. This CDR3 has 13 residues. V lost 3 bases to trimming and J lost 1 base; unmatched junction nucleotides: 0. From germline, CDR1 is SGHNT and CDR2 YYREEE (reference sequence). CDR3 coding DNA: TGTGCCAGCAGCTCGGGGGGGTCCTACGAGCAGTACTTC. Residues: CASSSGGSYEQYF. Drawing the rest from reference TRBV5-4 and TRBJ2-7, the complete variable domain is ETGVTQSPTHLIKTRGQQVTLRCSSQSGHNTVSWYQQALGQGPQFIFQYYREEENGRGNFPPRFSGLQFPNYSSELNVNALELDDSALYLCASSSGGSYEQYFGPGTRLTVT.

This sequence joins TRBV7-2 and TRBJ1-2; D possibly corresponds to TRBD1 (5 bases). V was trimmed by 1 base and J by 1 base, leaving 10 bases between them. The V gene's germline CDR1 is SGHTA and CDR2 FQGNSA. The CDR3 has 15 amino acids. The CDR3 region has the DNA TGTGCCAGCAGCTTAGGAGGGGTCCTTAACTATGGCTACACCTTC. This encodes CASSLGGVLNYGYTF.

This clonotype has more than one count but fewer than ten. The chain employs TRBV6-5 and TRBJ1-1; D is unresolved. The CDR3 loop spans 17 amino acids. V shed 2 bases and J shed 0 bases, with 16 bases lying between them. Germline V gives CDR1 MNHEY, CDR2 SVGAGI. CDR3 amino acids: CASSYAPGRSMNTEAFF. In nucleotides, the CDR3 is TGTGCCAGCAGTTACGCTCCGGGCAGATCCATGAACACTGAAGCTTTCTTT.

This clonotype has just a few counts. The rearrangement links TRBV6-1 to TRBJ1-2; 7 nucleotides line up with TRBD1. The V gene end was trimmed by 5 bases and the J gene end by 4 bases; junction bases not matched to a gene: 13. CDR3 length equals 16 residues. The germline gives CDR1 MNHNS, CDR2 SASEGT. This CDR3 is CASSLQGYAKLYGYTF. The CDR3 DNA reads as TGTGCCAGCAGTCTACAGGGGTACGCCAAACTCTATGGCTACACCTTC.

This clonotype showed up just a few times. The rearrangement links TRBV20-1 to TRBJ2-1; D remains unclear. The CDR3 totals 13 residues. Germline-derived CDR1 and CDR2 are DFQATT and SNEGSKA (reference sequence). The V and J ends lost 3 bases and 0 bases respectively, with 6 bases between them. The DNA of the CDR3 is TGCAGTGCTAGGGAGAGCTCCTACAATGAGCAGTTCTTC. It is translated as CSARESSYNEQFF.

V and J are TRBV12-2 and TRBJ1-1; the D call of TRBD1 is as the table states it, not checked on the DNA. TRBV12-2 is deemed a pseudogene. This CDR3 is built from 18 residues. The CDR3 DNA follows: TGTGCAAGTCGCTTAGCGTGGGACAGGGTCACCACGAACACTGAAGCTTTCTTT. This codes for CASRLAWDRVTTNTEAFF.

There are a few counts of this clonotype. This chain links TRBV7-9 with TRBJ1-1, with a tentative D call TRBD1 (6 bases). Germline CDR1 reads SEHNR; CDR2 reads FQNEAQ (reference sequence). CDR3 length: 14 amino acids. With 5 bases removed from V and 1 base from J, the gap between germline ends came to 11 bases. This chain's CDR3 is CASSQGYTNTEAFF. CDR3 in DNA: TGTGCCAGCAGCCAGGGGTACACGAACACTGAAGCTTTCTTT.

This chain links TRBV7-3 with TRBJ1-3, with 7 bases fitting TRBD1. CDR1 is SGHTA, CDR2 FQGTGA, per germline. V dropped 4 bases and J dropped 4; count of bases not matched to a gene: 7. The CDR3 sequence is 15 residues long. CDR3 region: CASSSTGEPGNTIYF. In nucleotides, the CDR3 is TGTGCCAGCAGCTCCACAGGGGAGCCGGGAAACACCATATATTTT.

The chain employs TRBV11-2 and TRBJ1-2; D may be TRBD1 (5 bases). The CDR3 consists of 13 residues. Trimming removed 5 bases from V and 4 bases from J, with 11 bases in between. Germline values: CDR1 SGHAT, CDR2 FQNNGV. The CDR3 region has the DNA TGTGCCAGCAGCCCTGGGGGGACCTATGGCTACACCTTC. It yields the protein CASSPGGTYGYTF.

Only a few counts were recorded for this clonotype. The rearrangement uses TRBV29-1 and TRBJ2-3, with D maybe TRBD1 (5 bases). The germline V gene encodes CDR1 SQVTM and CDR2 ANQGSEA. This CDR3 contains 14 residues. The CDR3 DNA is TGCAGTGCGGAACAGGTTTGGGGCACAGATACGCAGTATTTT. Translation gives CSAEQVWGTDTQYF.

The rearrangement links TRBV28 to TRBJ2-1, with TRBD2 matching over 7 bases. J lost 12 bases, V lost 6 bases, and 8 bases had no gene match. This CDR3 has 12 amino acids. Germline V CDR1 and CDR2: MDHEN, SYDVKM. CDR3 residues: CASSPTGRTQFF. As DNA, the CDR3 is TGTGCCAGCAGCCCGACCGGGAGGACGCAGTTCTTC. Variable domain in full (rest from reference TRBV28 and TRBJ2-1): DVKVTQSSRYLVKRTGEKVFLECVQDMDHENMFWYRQDPGLGLRLIYFSYDVKMKEKGDIPEGYSVSREKKERFSLILESASTNQTSMYLCASSPTGRTQFFGPGTRLTVL.